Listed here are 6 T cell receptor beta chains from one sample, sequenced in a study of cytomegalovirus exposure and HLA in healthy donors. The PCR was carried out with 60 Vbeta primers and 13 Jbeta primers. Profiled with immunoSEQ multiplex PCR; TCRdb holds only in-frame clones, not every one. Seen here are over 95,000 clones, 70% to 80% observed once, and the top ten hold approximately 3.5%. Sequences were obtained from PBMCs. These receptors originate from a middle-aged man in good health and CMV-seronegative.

The CDR3 reads CASSGRTGEFTEAFF. CDR3 bases: TGTGCCAGCAGCGGGAGGACAGGGGAATTTACTGAAGCTTTCTTT. The rearrangement links TRBV5-4 to TRBJ1-1; 9 bases are shared with TRBD1. CDR3 length equals 15 residues. V gave up 4 bases and J gave up 5 bases; unmatched junction bases: 9. CDR1 and CDR2 from the germline V gene are SGHNT and YYREEE (reference sequence).

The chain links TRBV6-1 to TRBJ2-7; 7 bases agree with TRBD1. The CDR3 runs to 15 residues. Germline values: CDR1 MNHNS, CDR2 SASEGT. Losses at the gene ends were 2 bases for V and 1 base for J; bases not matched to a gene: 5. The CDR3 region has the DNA TGTGCCAGCAGTGAAAAGGGGGCAGATTCCTACGAGCAGTACTTC. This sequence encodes CASSEKGADSYEQYF.

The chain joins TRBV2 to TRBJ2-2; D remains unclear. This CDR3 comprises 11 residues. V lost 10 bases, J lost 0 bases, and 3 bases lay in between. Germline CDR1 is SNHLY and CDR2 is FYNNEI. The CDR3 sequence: CATANTGELFF. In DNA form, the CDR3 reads TGTGCCACCGCGAACACCGGGGAGCTGTTTTTT.

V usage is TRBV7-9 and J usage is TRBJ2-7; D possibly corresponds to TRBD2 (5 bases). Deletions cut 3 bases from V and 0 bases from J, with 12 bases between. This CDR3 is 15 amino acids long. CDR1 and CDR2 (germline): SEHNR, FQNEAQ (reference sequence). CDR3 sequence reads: CASSFYGRGSYEQYF. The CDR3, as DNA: TGTGCCAGCAGCTTCTACGGCCGGGGCTCCTACGAGCAGTACTTC. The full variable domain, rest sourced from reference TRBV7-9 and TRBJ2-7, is DTGVSQNPRHKITKRGQNVTFRCDPISEHNRLYWYRQTLGQGPEFLTYFQNEAQLEKSRLLSDRFSAERPKGSFSTLEIQRTEQGDSAMYLCASSFYGRGSYEQYFGPGTRLTVT.

CDR3 residues: CASSSGFTDTQYF. The CDR3 DNA follows: TGTGCCAGCAGTTCGGGGTTCACAGATACGCAGTATTTT. J is TRBJ2-3 and V is TRBV28, with a possible D match to TRBD2 (5 bases). Looked up from germline, CDR1 is MDHEN and CDR2 is SYDVKM. This CDR3 is built from 13 residues. The V end lost 4 bases, the J end lost 2 bases, and 7 bases lay between the germline ends.

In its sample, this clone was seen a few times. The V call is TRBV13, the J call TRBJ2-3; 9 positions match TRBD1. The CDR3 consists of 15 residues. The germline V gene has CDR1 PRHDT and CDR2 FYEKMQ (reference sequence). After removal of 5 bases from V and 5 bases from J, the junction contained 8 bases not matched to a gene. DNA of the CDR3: TGTGCCAGCAGCCCGCGGACAGGGGAGGTAGATACGCAGTATTTT. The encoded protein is CASSPRTGEVDTQYF.